This is a list of T cell receptor beta chains from one sample in a study of control samples from healthy donors and cancer patients. Using immunoSEQ multiplex PCR, the repertoire was profiled, and TCRdb retains in-frame clones only, with some absent. In the table there are 85,000 to 95,000 clones, roughly four fifths of which are singletons. The material sequenced was blood. These TCRs come from a woman aged 55-70 years in good health. The CDR3 runs from the conserved cysteine through the conserved F or W. A D gene is named only where the DNA matches it firmly. The size entry is marked missing in some rows and otherwise reads once, few, many or a size class.

DNA,CDR3,J,D,V,size
TGTGCCAGTAGTACGTGGGGGAGCTCTGGAAACACCATATATTTT,CASSTWGSSGNTIYF,TRBJ1-3,NA,TRBV19,few
TGTGCCAGCAGCGAAAGGAGGTCCGGGGAGCAGTACTTC,CASSERRSGEQYF,TRBJ2-7,NA,TRBV27,NA
TGTGCCAGCAGCGGCCGGGGTAGACAGAGGGACACTGAAGCTTTCTTT,CASSGRGRQRDTEAFF,TRBJ1-1,NA,TRBV7-8,NA
TGTGCCAGCAACAAACAGGGGGCGGGAGGGCGCACAGATACGCAGTATTTT,CASNKQGAGGRTDTQYF,TRBJ2-3,NA,TRBV11-2,NA
TGTGCCAGCAGCTTAGTAGCCCCCTGGGAGGGAGGAAACACCATATATTTT,CASSLVAPWEGGNTIYF,TRBJ1-3,NA,TRBV7-8,NA
TGTGCCAGCAGTTTCCTCTCGAGCTCCTACGAGCAGTACTTC,CASSFLSSSYEQYF,TRBJ2-7,NA,TRBV27,few
TGCAGTGCTGGTGGGGGTAATCAGCCCCAGCATTTT,CSAGGGNQPQHF,TRBJ1-5,NA,TRBV20-1,NA
TGTGCCAGCAGCTTAGCGCTGGGCGTATCCTACGAGCAGTACTTC,CASSLALGVSYEQYF,TRBJ2-7,NA,TRBV7-2,NA
TGTGCCAGCACCCCTAGCGGGGGCCCCTACGAGCAGTACTTC,CASTPSGGPYEQYF,TRBJ2-7,TRBD2,TRBV6-5,once
TGTGCCAGCAGTAGACTAAATAGCAATCAGCCCCAGCATTTT,CASSRLNSNQPQHF,TRBJ1-5,NA,TRBV2,NA
TGTGCCAGCAGTTACCCCGGTACTTCTTCCCCCCTCCACTTT,CASSYPGTSSPLHF,TRBJ1-6,NA,TRBV6-2/TRBV6-3,few
TGTGCCAGTAGTAGGGCAGTTCTAAATGAAAAACTGTTTTTT,CASSRAVLNEKLFF,TRBJ1-4,NA,TRBV19,NA
TGTGCCATCAGTGATAGGGTAGCGGGGGACAATGAGCAGTTCTTC,CAISDRVAGDNEQFF,TRBJ2-1,TRBD2,TRBV10-3,NA
TGCAGCGTGCGCCCCGGGACAGGGAAAGGCTACACCTTC,CSVRPGTGKGYTF,TRBJ1-2,TRBD1,TRBV29-1,few
TGTGCCAGCAGTTCCGAAAACACCGGGGAGCTGTTTTTT,CASSSENTGELFF,TRBJ2-2,NA,TRBV6-5,NA
TGTGCCAGCAGTTACTCGATGGGGAATGGCTACACCTTC,CASSYSMGNGYTF,TRBJ1-2,NA,TRBV6-5,NA
TGCGCCAGCAGCCAAGAAACTAGCGGGGCTTCCTCTGGGGCCAACGTCCTGACTTTC,CASSQETSGASSGANVLTF,TRBJ2-6,TRBD2,TRBV4-1,NA
TGTGCCAGCAGCTTAGTCAGGGACACTGAAGCTTTCTTT,CASSLVRDTEAFF,TRBJ1-1,NA,TRBV7-2,NA
TGTGCCAGCTCACTAGGAAGAGGGCGCGGAACCTATGGCTACACCTTC,CASSLGRGRGTYGYTF,TRBJ1-2,NA,TRBV18,NA
TGTGCCAGCCGGAAGGTGGGACGCACTGAAGCTTTCTTT,CASRKVGRTEAFF,TRBJ1-1,NA,TRBV2,NA
TGTGCCAGCAGTATGGGCAGCTTGAACACTGAAGCTTTCTTT,CASSMGSLNTEAFF,TRBJ1-1,NA,TRBV2,NA
TGTGCCAGCAGCTTAGTTCTGTTGAACACTGAAGCTTTCTTT,CASSLVLLNTEAFF,TRBJ1-1,NA,TRBV11-2,NA
TGTGCCAGTAGTATCTTAGCGGGGGCTAGCGGAGCGTACAATGAGCAGTTCTTC,CASSILAGASGAYNEQFF,TRBJ2-1,TRBD2,TRBV19,NA
TGTGCCAGCAGCGAGGGAGGGGGCGATCAGCCCCAGCATTTT,CASSEGGGDQPQHF,TRBJ1-5,TRBD1,TRBV6-5,NA
TGTGCCAGCAGTTACCACAATTCATGGGGCAATGAGCAGTTCTTC,CASSYHNSWGNEQFF,TRBJ2-1,NA,TRBV6-2/TRBV6-3,NA
TGCGCCAGCAGTGACAGCGGGGCGGTGAACACTGAAGCTTTCTTT,CASSDSGAVNTEAFF,TRBJ1-1,NA,TRBV5-1,NA